The 32 T cell receptor beta chains given below trace back to one sample, sequenced in a study of TIL therapy for anti-PD-1-resistant metastatic lung cancer. Time point here: pre-treatment sample, taken before nivolumab and TIL therapy. Most excised metastases sampled were pleural nodules or supraclavicular lymph nodes. The immunoSEQ assay was v3. Profiled with immunoSEQ multiplex PCR; TCRdb holds only in-frame clones, not every one. Among over 20,000 clones, roughly 72% were seen once, and the ten largest hold roughly 7.3%. This material consisted of tumor tissue, taken at baseline. These receptors were collected from a person aged 25 to 79 with non-small cell lung cancer.

The V and J genes are TRBV19 and TRBJ1-5, with D tentatively TRBD1 (5 bases). Trimming took 6 bases from V and 5 from J, leaving 14 bases between them. This CDR3 region has 14 residues. Germline V gives CDR1 LNHDA, CDR2 SQIVND (reference sequence). The CDR3, as DNA: TGTGCCAGTAGGGGGACCGTGGAATATCAGCCCCAGCATTTT. The encoded protein is CASRGTVEYQPQHF.

The gene calls are TRBV15 and TRBJ2-2; D possibly corresponds to TRBD1 (5 bases). The CDR3 covers 15 residues. From germline, CDR1 is LNHNV and CDR2 YYDKDF (reference sequence). V was pared by 3 bases and J by 6 bases, with 14 bases between. The CDR3 nucleotides are TGTGCCACCAGCAGGCTACAACAGGTCCCCGGGGAGCTGTTTTTT. It encodes CATSRLQQVPGELFF. The entire variable domain, with the rest obtained from reference TRBV15 and TRBJ2-2, is as follows: DAMVIQNPRYQVTQFGKPVTLSCSQTLNHNVMYWYQQKSSQAPKLLFHYYDKDFNNEADTPDNFQSRRPNTSFCFLDIRSPGLGDTAMYLCATSRLQQVPGELFFGEGSRLTVL.

The chain uses TRBV5-1 and TRBJ1-2; D is perhaps TRBD1 (5 bases). CDR1 and CDR2 from the germline V gene are SGHRS and YFSETQ. CDR3 size: 13 residues. Trimming pared 5 bases from V and 2 bases from J, leaving 10 bases between. CDR3 sequence (DNA): TGCGCCAGCAGTACACAGGTCAACTATGGCTACACCTTC. This codes for CASSTQVNYGYTF.

This clone was counted only a few times. CDR3 DNA sequence: TGTGCCAGCAGTGAAGCTAGCGGGGGGGCCTACGAGCAGTACTTC. This codes for CASSEASGGAYEQYF. V is TRBV6-1 and J is TRBJ2-7; TRBD2 agrees at 11 bases. Trimming removed 0 bases from V and 2 bases from J; junction bases left unmatched: 0. CDR3 size: 15 residues. Germline V gene sequence: CDR1 MNHNS, CDR2 SASEGT.

This chain connects TRBV9 to TRBJ1-2; possible D gene TRBD1, 5 bases. Per germline, CDR1 SGDLS and CDR2 YYNGEE. This CDR3 has 13 amino acids. V was cut by 2 bases and J by 8 bases, with 13 bases left in between. The CDR3 bases are TGTGCCAGCAGCGTCCCATCGGGGGGGGGCTACACCTTC. Its protein product is CASSVPSGGGYTF. Full variable domain (remainder filled in from reference TRBV9 and TRBJ1-2): DSGVTQTPKHLITATGQRVTLRCSPRSGDLSVYWYQQSLDQGLQFLIQYYNGEERAKGNILERFSAQQFPDLHSELNLSSLELGDSALYFCASSVPSGGGYTFGSGTRLTVV.

There are a few counts of this clone. The chain joins TRBV2 to TRBJ1-5; a possible D gene is TRBD1 (5 bases). The CDR3 sequence is 16 residues long. Germline lookup yields CDR1 SNHLY and CDR2 FYNNEI. The V end lost 2 bases, the J end lost 2 bases, and 13 bases lay between the germline ends. For the CDR3, the DNA is TGTGCCAGCAGTGAATTCGGGGGTATGCGCAATCAGCCCCAGCATTTT. It is translated as CASSEFGGMRNQPQHF.

The J gene is TRBJ1-4, the V gene TRBV12-5, with 7 positions matching TRBD1. CDR3 length: 14 residues. Germline CDR1 LGHNT, CDR2 FRNRAP. V trimming: 6 bases; J trimming: 8 bases; junction bases outside the gene matches: 9. In DNA form, the CDR3 reads TGTGCTAGTGGCTCCGACAGGGATGGAGAAAAACTGTTTTTT. This codes for CASGSDRDGEKLFF.

This clone was observed a few times. The chain joins TRBV5-1 to TRBJ1-6; D not certain. Germline lookup yields CDR1 SGHRS and CDR2 YFSETQ. The CDR3 runs to 10 residues. Trimming shortened V by 8 bases and J by 8 bases, and 5 bases separated the two germline ends. Written as DNA, the CDR3 is TGCGCCAGGGGAGATTCACCCCTCCACTTT. Its protein product is CARGDSPLHF.

In this sample, this clone is medium-sized. The chain combines TRBV2 with TRBJ2-5; 11 bases match TRBD1. Looked up from germline, CDR1 is SNHLY and CDR2 is FYNNEI. The V gene end was trimmed by 7 bases and the J gene end by 5 bases; junction bases not matched to a gene: 9. The length of the CDR3 is 15 residues. The CDR3 sequence: CASIQDRGLGETQYF. DNA of the CDR3: TGTGCCAGCATCCAGGACAGGGGGCTGGGGGAGACCCAGTACTTC.

The V call is TRBV5-5, the J call TRBJ1-3, with TRBD1 matching over 8 bases. This CDR3 has 15 residues. V lost 2 bases, J lost 0 bases, and 1 base stayed unmatched. Germline loops: CDR1 SGHKS, CDR2 YYEKEE (reference sequence). The CDR3 DNA sequence: TGTGCCAGCAGCTTTACAGGGGGCTCTGGAAACACCATATATTTT. It translates to CASSFTGGSGNTIYF.

CDR3 protein: CASSPQWGPSGEYEQYF. CDR3 DNA sequence: TGTGCCAGCAGCCCACAGTGGGGCCCTAGCGGGGAGTACGAGCAGTACTTC. The gene calls are TRBV9 and TRBJ2-7, with 9 bases fitting TRBD2. Germline CDR1 reads SGDLS; CDR2 reads YYNGEE. J was trimmed by 4 bases and V by 4 bases; bases with no gene match: 15. The CDR3 length is 17 residues.

V usage is TRBV7-6 and J usage is TRBJ2-3; a possible D gene is TRBD2 (6 bases). V lost 3 bases and J 0 bases, leaving 10 bases between the germline ends. The CDR3 has 15 amino acids. In germline, CDR1 is SGHVS, CDR2 FNYEAQ. For the CDR3, the DNA is TGTGCCAGCAGCTTCCGTGGGACTAGCACAGATACGCAGTATTTT. The encoded protein is CASSFRGTSTDTQYF.

The chain couples TRBV5-1 to TRBJ2-3; no clear D gene. The CDR3 totals 14 residues. V was clipped by 0 bases and J by 4 bases, with 9 bases between them. Germline loops: CDR1 SGHRS, CDR2 YFSETQ. The CDR3 loop is CASSLGVSSDTQYF. The CDR3 bases are TGCGCCAGCAGCTTGGGGGTTTCTTCAGATACGCAGTATTTT.

The V gene is TRBV30, the J gene TRBJ2-2; D is unclear. Between the trimmed V and J ends, which lost 3 bases and 3 bases, there was a span of 8 bases. This CDR3 spans 13 amino acids. Per the germline V gene, CDR1 is GTSNPN and CDR2 is SVGIG (reference sequence). CDR3 region: CAWREYYTGELFF. CDR3 coding DNA: TGTGCCTGGAGAGAATACTACACCGGGGAGCTGTTTTTT.

J is TRBJ2-7 and V is TRBV6-5; no firm D call. Trimming took off 7 bases at V and 7 bases at J, with 14 bases between the two ends. This CDR3 region has 12 residues. CDR1 is MNHEY, CDR2 SVGAGI, per germline. The CDR3 here is CASISPTIEQYF. In nucleotides, the CDR3 is TGTGCCAGCATTTCACCGACGATTGAGCAGTACTTC.

The V gene is TRBV19, the J gene TRBJ2-3; 8 positions agree with TRBD2. The CDR3 is made up of 21 amino acids. Unmatched junction bases numbered 20, after V lost 3 bases and J lost 0 bases. Germline values: CDR1 LNHDA, CDR2 SQIVND (reference sequence). CDR3 residues: CASSILRDAIRLALSTDTQYF. The DNA of the CDR3 is TGTGCCAGTAGTATTTTGAGGGACGCGATTAGACTAGCGTTAAGCACAGATACGCAGTATTTT. The full variable domain, rest sourced from reference TRBV19 and TRBJ2-3, is DGGITQSPKYLFRKEGQNVTLSCEQNLNHDAMYWYRQDPGQGLRLIYYSQIVNDFQKGDIAEGYSVSREKKESFPLTVTSAQKNPTAFYLCASSILRDAIRLALSTDTQYFGPGTRLTVL.

This clone was recorded once. V gene TRBV10-3 combines with J gene TRBJ2-1; 7 nucleotides align to TRBD2. From germline, CDR1 is ENHRY and CDR2 SYGVKD. This CDR3 has 13 residues. The ends lost 10 bases at V and 0 bases at J; junction bases unmatched: 3. CDR3 sequence: CATRGDSYNEQFF. The DNA of the CDR3 is TGTGCCACCCGGGGGGACTCCTACAATGAGCAGTTCTTC.

This chain uses TRBV11-3 with TRBJ2-1; D gene uncertain. This CDR3 has 15 amino acids. Germline V gene sequence: CDR1 SGHNT, CDR2 YENEEA. V lost 5 bases to trimming and J lost 6 bases, with 17 bases between them. DNA of the CDR3: TGTGCCAGCAGCCCTCCCGACGGTTTATTCAATGAGCAGTTCTTC. The encoded protein is CASSPPDGLFNEQFF.

The chain uses TRBV10-3 and TRBJ2-1, with D possibly being TRBD2 (6 bases). CDR1 is ENHRY and CDR2 is SYGVKD in the germline V gene. Trimming removed 10 bases from V and 0 bases from J, with 7 bases in between. The CDR3 length is 12 residues. The CDR3 protein is CATGGSYNEQFF. The CDR3 nucleotides read TGTGCCACCGGGGGCTCCTACAATGAGCAGTTCTTC.

This clone was seen once. As DNA, the CDR3 is TGCGCCAGCAGCCAAGTTATTACAGTTTCCTACGAGCAGTACTTC. It translates to CASSQVITVSYEQYF. This sequence joins TRBV4-1 and TRBJ2-7; D remains unclear. From germline, CDR1 is MGHRA and CDR2 YSYEKL. The V gene lost 1 base and the J gene lost 1 base, with 11 bases spanning the gap. This CDR3 region has 15 residues.

V gene TRBV20-1 combines with J gene TRBJ2-7, with no clear D. Germline CDR1 and CDR2: DFQATT and SNEGSKA (reference sequence). V lost 1 base, J lost 9 bases, and 10 bases lay in between. This CDR3 spans 11 amino acids. The chain's CDR3 is CSARGAGGQYF. CDR3 in DNA: TGCAGTGCTAGAGGGGCCGGCGGGCAGTACTTC.

This clone was detected a few times. The rearrangement joins TRBV11-2 to TRBJ2-1; tentative D call: TRBD2 (6 bases). This CDR3 is built from 18 residues. Trimming cost V 5 bases and J 3 bases, with 23 bases left between them. The V gene's germline CDR1 is SGHAT and CDR2 FQNNGV. Here the CDR3 reads CASSAYEPGAGYYNEQFF. CDR3 nucleotides: TGTGCCAGCAGCGCATACGAGCCCGGGGCGGGGTACTACAATGAGCAGTTCTTC.

The J gene is TRBJ2-5, the V gene TRBV5-6; D is ambiguous. The J call is uncertain, as TRBJ2-7 better fits the DNA end. Looked up from germline, CDR1 is SGHDT and CDR2 is YYEEEE. This CDR3 region has 16 residues. CDR3 in DNA: TGTGCCAGCAGATTTGCCAGGAAGGCGCCTAACTACGAGCAGTACTTC. Its translation: CASRFARKAPNYEQYF.

The V gene is TRBV10-3, the J gene TRBJ2-1; D is unclear. V was trimmed by 5 bases and J by 8 bases, leaving 10 bases between them. The CDR3 covers 12 residues. The germline V gene encodes CDR1 ENHRY and CDR2 SYGVKD. CDR3: CAISPASDEQFF. CDR3 coding DNA: TGTGCCATCAGTCCGGCTTCGGATGAGCAGTTCTTC.

This clone was recorded a few times. The chain has TRBV5-1 and TRBJ1-1, with 7 bases aligning to TRBD1. This CDR3 is 13 amino acids long. The germline V gene has CDR1 SGHRS and CDR2 YFSETQ. Trimming removed 0 bases from V and 4 bases from J; junction bases left unmatched: 0. The CDR3 here is CASSLDRGTEAFF. In DNA, the CDR3 is TGCGCCAGCAGCTTGGACAGGGGCACTGAAGCTTTCTTT.

This clone was counted between two and nine times. The chain combines TRBV6-6 with TRBJ1-5; D not certain. Germline V CDR1 and CDR2: MNHNY, SVGAGI (reference sequence). The CDR3 sequence is 10 residues long. V was trimmed by 8 bases and J by 4 bases, leaving 3 bases between them. This CDR3 is CASGNQPQHF. CDR3 nucleotide sequence: TGTGCCAGCGGGAATCAGCCCCAGCATTTT.

Written as DNA, the CDR3 is TGTGCCAGCAGGGAGGGACTAGCGGGACCTAAAAGTGAGCAGTTCTTC. Protein sequence: CASREGLAGPKSEQFF. The V call is TRBV28, the J call TRBJ2-1; 13 bases align to TRBD2. The CDR3 runs 16 residues. J lost 9 bases, V lost 6 bases, and 11 bases had no gene match. Per the germline V gene, CDR1 is MDHEN and CDR2 is SYDVKM.

The chain combines TRBV30 with TRBJ1-4; perhaps TRBD1 as D (5 bases). Between the trimmed V and J ends, which lost 0 bases and 8 bases, there was a span of 16 bases. The CDR3 contains 15 residues. Looked up from germline, CDR1 is GTSNPN and CDR2 is SVGIG (reference sequence). The CDR3 loop reads CAWSVLKGEWEKLFF. CDR3 DNA: TGTGCCTGGAGTGTACTGAAAGGGGAATGGGAAAAACTGTTTTTT.

V usage is TRBV5-8 and J usage is TRBJ2-7; D ambiguous. Trimming took 5 bases from V and 3 from J, leaving 3 bases between them. The CDR3 sequence is 10 residues long. Germline V CDR1 and CDR2: SGHTS, YDEGEE. The DNA for the CDR3 is TGTGCCAGCAGGAACTACGAGCAGTACTTC. The encoded protein is CASRNYEQYF.

Written as DNA, the CDR3 is TGTGCCAGCAGCTTCACGGGGACAGGGGTCCGAGAGACCCAGTACTTC. Its protein is CASSFTGTGVRETQYF. The genes are TRBV7-9 and TRBJ2-5, with 10 bases matching TRBD1. CDR1 is SEHNR and CDR2 is FQNEAQ in the germline V gene (reference sequence). The CDR3 has 16 residues. V lost 3 bases, J lost 4 bases, and 8 bases stayed unmatched.

In its sample, this clone was seen a few times. The chain links TRBV6-1 to TRBJ1-3; D is possibly TRBD1 (6 bases). Germline V gene sequence: CDR1 MNHNS, CDR2 SASEGT. Between the trimmed V and J ends, which lost 7 bases and 2 bases, there was a span of 15 bases. The CDR3 covers 15 residues. For the CDR3, the DNA is TGTGCCAGCAAGATTCCGGGACACGCTGGAAACACCATATATTTT. Translating it yields CASKIPGHAGNTIYF.

The rearrangement links TRBV7-6 to TRBJ1-4; D call uncertain. CDR1 is SGHVS, CDR2 FNYEAQ, per germline. Trimming pared 1 base from V and 0 bases from J, leaving 6 bases between. This CDR3 spans 15 amino acids. The DNA for the CDR3 is TGTGCCAGCAGCTTAGAGAGAGCAACTAATGAAAAACTGTTTTTT. This sequence encodes CASSLERATNEKLFF. The whole variable domain, remainder taken from reference TRBV7-6 and TRBJ1-4, is GAGVSQSPRYKVTKRGQDVALRCDPISGHVSLYWYRQALGQGPEFLTYFNYEAQQDKSGLPNDRFSAERPEGSISTLTIQRTEQRDSAMYRCASSLERATNEKLFFGSGTQLSVL.